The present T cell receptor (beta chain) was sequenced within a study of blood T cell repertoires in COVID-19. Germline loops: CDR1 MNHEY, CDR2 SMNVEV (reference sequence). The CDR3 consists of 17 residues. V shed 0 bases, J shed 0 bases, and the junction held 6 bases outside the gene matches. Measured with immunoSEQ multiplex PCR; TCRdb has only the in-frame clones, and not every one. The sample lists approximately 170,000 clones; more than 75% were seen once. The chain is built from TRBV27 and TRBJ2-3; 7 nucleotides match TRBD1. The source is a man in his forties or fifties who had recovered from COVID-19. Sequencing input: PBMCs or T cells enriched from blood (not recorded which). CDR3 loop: CASSLSPGTASTDTQYF. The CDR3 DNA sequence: TGTGCCAGCAGTTTATCTCCCGGGACAGCTAGCACAGATACGCAGTATTTT.